Sequencing of this TCR beta chain was carried out in a study of cytomegalovirus exposure and HLA in healthy donors. The overall study: A subsequent analysis reported that the roughly 120 validation repertoires were produced on the same platform that had also been used for the approximately 710 first-cohort repertoires.

Whole-study results and caveats: The authors enumerated 150 to 200 TCR beta chains as linked to cytomegalovirus.

With regard to this clone: Antigen specificity is unknown.

Sequencing was performed with immunoSEQ multiplex PCR; in TCRdb, only in-frame clones are kept and a portion is missing. The table has 150,000 to 180,000 clones, about 86% seen once. Trimming removed 4 bases at V and 7 bases at J, with 17 bases between. The germline V gene has CDR1 SNHLY and CDR2 FYNNEI. CDR3 size: 15 residues. This sequence was found in a human donor in good health. This chain links TRBV2 with TRBJ1-5; the D is unclear. Sequencing input: PBMCs. Here the CDR3 reads CASSAIGEVGQPQHF. In DNA, the CDR3 is TGTGCCAGCAGTGCTATAGGAGAAGTAGGACAGCCCCAGCATTTT.